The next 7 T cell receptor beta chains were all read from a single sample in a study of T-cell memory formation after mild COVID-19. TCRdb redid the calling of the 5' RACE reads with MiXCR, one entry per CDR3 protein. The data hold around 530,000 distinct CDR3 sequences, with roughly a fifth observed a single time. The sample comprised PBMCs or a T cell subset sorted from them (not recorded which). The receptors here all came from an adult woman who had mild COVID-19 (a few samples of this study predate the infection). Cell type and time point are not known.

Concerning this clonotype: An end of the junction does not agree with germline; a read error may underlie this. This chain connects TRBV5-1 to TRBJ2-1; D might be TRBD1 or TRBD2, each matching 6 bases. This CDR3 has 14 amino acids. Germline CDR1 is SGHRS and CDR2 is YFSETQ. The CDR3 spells CASSPLTGADEQLF. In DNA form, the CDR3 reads TGCGCCAGCAGCCCACTGACGGGGGCGGATGAGCAGTTATTC.

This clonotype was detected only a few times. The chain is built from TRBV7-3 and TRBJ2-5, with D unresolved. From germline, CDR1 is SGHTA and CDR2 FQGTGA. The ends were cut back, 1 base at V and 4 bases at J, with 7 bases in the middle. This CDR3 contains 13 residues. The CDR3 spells CASSLSPRETQYF. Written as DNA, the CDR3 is TGTGCCAGCAGCTTAAGCCCTCGAGAGACCCAGTACTTC.

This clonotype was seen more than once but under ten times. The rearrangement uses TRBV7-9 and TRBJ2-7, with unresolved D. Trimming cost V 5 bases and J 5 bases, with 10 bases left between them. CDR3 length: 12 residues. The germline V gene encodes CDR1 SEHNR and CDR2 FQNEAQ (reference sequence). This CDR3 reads CASSPRTHEQYF. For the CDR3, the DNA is TGTGCCAGCAGCCCGAGGACCCACGAGCAGTACTTC.

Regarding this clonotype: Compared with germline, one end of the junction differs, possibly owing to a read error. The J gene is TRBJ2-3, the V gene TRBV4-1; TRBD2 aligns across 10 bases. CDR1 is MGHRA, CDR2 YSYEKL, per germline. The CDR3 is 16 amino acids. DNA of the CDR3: TGCGCCAGAAGCCAAGATCCCAGCGGGGGGGCAGATACGCAGTATTTT. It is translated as CARSQDPSGGADTQYF.

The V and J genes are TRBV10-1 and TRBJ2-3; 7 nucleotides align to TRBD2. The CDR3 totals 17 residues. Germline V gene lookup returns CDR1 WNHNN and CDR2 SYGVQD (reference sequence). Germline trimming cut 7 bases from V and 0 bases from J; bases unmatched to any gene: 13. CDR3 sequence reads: CASTRRYHSGSTDTQYF. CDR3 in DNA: TGCGCCAGCACCCGGCGGTACCATAGCGGGAGCACAGATACGCAGTATTTT.

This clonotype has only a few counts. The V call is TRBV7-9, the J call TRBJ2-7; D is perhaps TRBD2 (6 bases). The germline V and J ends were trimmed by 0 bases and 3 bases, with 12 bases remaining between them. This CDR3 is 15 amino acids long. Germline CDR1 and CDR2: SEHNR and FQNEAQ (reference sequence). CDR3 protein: CASSLAGGELYEQYF. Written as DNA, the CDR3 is TGTGCCAGCAGCTTAGCAGGAGGGGAGCTCTACGAGCAGTACTTC.

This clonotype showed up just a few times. CDR3 region: CASSYSTPLKANYGYTF. As DNA, the CDR3 is TGTGCCAGCAGTTACTCGACACCCCTGAAAGCTAACTATGGCTACACCTTC. The chain has TRBV6-5 and TRBJ1-2; D is uncertain. V shed 0 bases and J shed 0 bases, with 14 bases lying between them. The CDR3 runs to 17 residues. Germline loops: CDR1 MNHEY, CDR2 SVGAGI.